The rows below give T cell receptor beta chains drawn from one sample of a study of T cells in Graves' hyperthyroidism and ophthalmopathy. TCRdb re-derived calls from the multiplex PCR reads in MiXCR, one entry per CDR3 protein. The table records about 530,000 distinct CDR3 sequences, about 15% of them present only once. The specimen was blood. Receptors were obtained from a woman under 30 with Graves' ophthalmopathy. CDR3s include the opening cysteine and the closing phenylalanine or tryptophan. D genes are given only for firm matches. Expanded clones get a size class; other rows say once, few or many, or leave the size out.

D gene | J gene | V gene | clone size | CDR3 DNA | CDR3 protein
NA | TRBJ2-7 | TRBV27 | many | TGTGCCAGCAGTTTCGGACCGAACTACGAGCAGTACTTC | CASSFGPNYEQYF
TRBD1 | TRBJ1-2 | TRBV11-2 | many | TGTGCCAGCAGCATTAACCCAGGGGGCGCAGGGAGTGGCTACACCTTC | CASSINPGGAGSGYTF
NA | TRBJ2-2 | TRBV7-8 | many | TGTGCCAGCAGCTTGCCGGCGGCGAGGGAGCTGTTTTTT | CASSLPAARELFF
TRBD1 | TRBJ2-7 | TRBV20-1 | many | TGCAGTGCTAGAGATAAGGGACAGGGCCCTACCTACGAGCAGTACTTC | CSARDKGQGPTYEQYF
NA | TRBJ2-1 | TRBV7-9 | few | TGTGCCAGCAGCCTAACAGGGACGGTCTCCAATGAGCAGTTCTTC | CASSLTGTVSNEQFF
NA | TRBJ1-1 | TRBV19 | few | TGTGCCAGTAGCTCCGGGACGGAGAACACTGAAACTTTCTTT | CASSSGTENTETFF
NA | TRBJ2-1 | TRBV4-2 | NA | TGTGCCAGCAGCCAGGACCCCGGGGCTCACAATGAGCAGTTCTTC | CASSQDPGAHNEQFF
NA | TRBJ2-1 | TRBV5-1 | many | TGCGCCAGCAGCTTGGGGGACTTGTACAATGAGCAGTTCTTC | CASSLGDLYNEQFF
TRBD2 | TRBJ2-1 | TRBV4-1 | NA | TGCGCCAGCAGCCAAGGTCCCCCAGCGGGAGACTACAATGAGCAGTTCTTC | CASSQGPPAGDYNEQFF
NA | TRBJ1-1 | TRBV4-1 | NA | TGCGCCAGCAGCCAGTACACGGCAGGGAACACTGAAGCTTTCTTT | CASSQYTAGNTEAFF
NA | TRBJ2-7 | TRBV12-3/TRBV12-4 | many | TGTGCCAGCAGTTTAATGTCCGGGGACGAGCAGTACTTC | CASSLMSGDEQYF
NA | TRBJ1-5 | TRBV28 | many | TGTGCCAGCAGTTTATTTCAGGGCGGGAATCAGCCCCAGCATTTT | CASSLFQGGNQPQHF
NA | TRBJ1-5 | TRBV6-5 | many | TGTGCCAGCAGTTACGGGCCATTAAAGGGCAATCAGCCCCAGCATTTT | CASSYGPLKGNQPQHF
NA | TRBJ1-1 | TRBV19 | NA | TGTGCCAGTAGTATTCAGGGCGGATACACTATGAACACTGAAGCTTTCTTT | CASSIQGGYTMNTEAFF
NA | TRBJ2-2 | TRBV3-1 | NA | TGTGCCAGCAGCCAAGAAATTTCCACTGTTCCCGGGGAGCTGTTTTTT | CASSQEISTVPGELFF
TRBD1 | TRBJ2-3 | TRBV7-3 | NA | TGTGCCAGCAGCCGAATAGGGGGCGCAGGAGATACGCAGTATTTT | CASSRIGGAGDTQYF
TRBD2 | TRBJ2-7 | TRBV16 | NA | TGTGCCAGCAGCCAAGGTCCCGCGGGGGGCGCAGATTACGAGCAGTACTTC | CASSQGPAGGADYEQYF
NA | TRBJ2-7 | TRBV15 | NA | TGTGCCACCAGCAGAGATCGGGCGGGGCCCAGCTCCTACGAGCAGTACTTC | CATSRDRAGPSSYEQYF
NA | TRBJ2-1 | TRBV5-1 | many | TGCGCCAGCAGCAACGGTTGGAGCTCCTACAATGAGCAGTTCTTC | CASSNGWSSYNEQFF
NA | TRBJ2-7 | TRBV7-2 | many | TGTGCCAGCAGCTCCCTCCAGGGCGAGCAGTACTTC | CASSSLQGEQYF
NA | TRBJ1-3 | TRBV15 | few | TGTGCCACCAGCAGAGATGAGGGCACAAGCACCATATATTTT | CATSRDEGTSTIYF
NA | TRBJ2-1 | TRBV11-3 | NA | TGTGCCAGCAGCTTAGCCGGGGACTCGGGCAATGAGCAGTTCTTC | CASSLAGDSGNEQFF
NA | TRBJ2-3 | TRBV7-3 | NA | TGTGCCAGCAGCTTGTACGACGACCAGTCAGATACGCAGTATTTT | CASSLYDDQSDTQYF
NA | TRBJ1-1 | TRBV29-1 | many | TGCAGCGTGGGGGGGGGAGTAATCACTGAAGCTTTCTTT | CSVGGGVITEAFF
TRBD1 | TRBJ1-2 | TRBV30 | NA | TGTGCCTGGAGTCCCGACAGGGGGGACTATGGCTACACCTTC | CAWSPDRGDYGYTF
NA | TRBJ2-3 | TRBV28 | many | TGTGCCAGCAGTTCGTACAGGGTAAATAACGCGCAGTATTTT | CASSSYRVNNAQYF
NA | TRBJ2-5 | TRBV27 | many | TGTGCCAGCAGTTTAGGGCAGGTAGAGACCCAGTACTTC | CASSLGQVETQYF
TRBD2 | TRBJ2-7 | TRBV29-1 | NA | TGCAGCGTTTTGGGCGACAGTCGACTAGCGGACCCCTACGAGCAGTACTTC | CSVLGDSRLADPYEQYF
TRBD2 | TRBJ2-2 | TRBV6-4 | NA | TGTGCCAGCAGTGACACGGCTAGCGGGCAGACCGGGGAGCTGTTTTTT | CASSDTASGQTGELFF